This T cell receptor (beta chain) appears in the sequencing data of a study of OX40 agonist ivuxolimab in advanced cancers. The germline V and J ends were trimmed by 4 bases and 4 bases, with 11 bases remaining between them. CDR1 MNHEY and CDR2 SVGAGI come from the germline V gene. CDR3 length: 13 amino acids. Regarding this clone: The target antigen is unknown.

Points from the study as a whole: Partial responders at 0.1-3.0 mg/kg had among the lowest clonal expansion. Relative to CD4+ cells, CD8+ T cells on average had more expanded clones. Clonal expansion from baseline to week 6 occurred in both CD4+ and CD8+ T cells.

Sequencing was performed with immunoSEQ multiplex PCR; in TCRdb, only in-frame clones are kept and a portion is missing. The table includes tens of thousands of clones, roughly 91% detected once. This receptor was taken from an adult with an advanced solid tumor such as melanoma, head and neck, liver or kidney cancer. The source was CD4+ or CD8+ T cells sorted from blood, collected in a trial of the OX40 agonist ivuxolimab. The gene calls are TRBV6-5 and TRBJ2-7, with D uncertain. CDR3 sequence reads: CASSSRQVYEQYF. The DNA for the CDR3 is TGTGCCAGCAGTTCCCGACAAGTTTACGAGCAGTACTTC.